This T cell receptor (beta chain) was sequenced in a study of shared clonotypes between healthy human individuals. Study-wide results and caveats: Of the naive CD4 clonotypes, roughly 5.5% were shared across a handful of donors.

This clone was found once. Its cognate antigen is unknown. At deep level, the assay was performed. This table comes from immunoSEQ multiplex PCR, and its TCRdb copy is limited to in-frame clones, with some not included. Among about 1.5 million clones listed, 95% to 99% were seen once. The authors divided CD4+ cells into CD45RA+ naive and CD45RA-negative memory subsets. Sequencing was performed on naive CD4+ T cells sorted from blood. Subset given: CD45RA+ positively selected. This clonotype was sampled from a young man in good health.

CDR3 DNA: TGTGCCAGCAGTTTACCAGCGGGCCCCTACGAGCAGTACTTC. Translated, it gives CASSLPAGPYEQYF. The chain combines TRBV28 with TRBJ2-7; D may be TRBD2 (6 bases). CDR1 is MDHEN and CDR2 is SYDVKM in the germline V gene. CDR3 length: 14 residues. V was clipped by 2 bases and J by 2 bases, with 10 bases between them.